This entry concerns a single TCR beta chain. Its antigen is still unknown. Other DNA sequences in the same sample also yield this CDR3. This sample stems from a study of OX40 agonist ivuxolimab in advanced cancers. Whole-study context: Dose-escalation patients had hepatocellular carcinoma, melanoma, renal cell or head and neck cancer.

Assay: immunoSEQ multiplex PCR; the TCRdb copy retains only in-frame clones and omits some. Of 70,000 to 95,000 clones in the sample, around 90% were seen once. Broader study findings: At 0.1 to 3.0 mg/kg and by week 6, CD4+ and CD8+ T cells in the blood had expanded clonally. Expanded clones were, on average, more numerous in CD8+ T cells than in CD4+.

Germline-derived CDR1 and CDR2 are LNHDA and SQIVND (reference sequence). The CDR3 has 14 amino acids. The V end was cut by 1 base, the J end by 3 bases, with 10 bases between. The sequence was obtained from an adult with an advanced solid tumor such as melanoma, head and neck, liver or kidney cancer. Sample: CD4+ or CD8+ T cells sorted from blood, taken in a trial of the OX40 agonist ivuxolimab. The chain couples TRBV19 to TRBJ2-7, with D perhaps being TRBD1 or TRBD2 (5 bases each). The CDR3 DNA sequence: TGTGCCAGTAGTATAGGGGGACGGAACTACGAGCAGTACTTC. Its protein is CASSIGGRNYEQYF.